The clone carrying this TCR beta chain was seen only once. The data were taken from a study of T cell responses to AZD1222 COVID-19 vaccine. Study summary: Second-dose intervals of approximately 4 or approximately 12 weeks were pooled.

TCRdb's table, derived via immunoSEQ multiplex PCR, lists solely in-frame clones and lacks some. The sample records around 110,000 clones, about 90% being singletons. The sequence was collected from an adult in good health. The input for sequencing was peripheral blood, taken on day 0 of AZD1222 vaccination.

The chain's CDR3 is CASSLGDRSSYEQYF. DNA of the CDR3: TGCGCCAGCAGCTTGGGGGACAGAAGCTCCTACGAGCAGTACTTC. V usage is TRBV5-1 and J usage is TRBJ2-7, with 7 nucleotides matching TRBD1. The CDR3 is 15 residues long. Trimming took 0 bases from V and 0 from J; bases not matched to a gene: 3. In germline, CDR1 is SGHRS, CDR2 YFSETQ. Looking up the rest from reference TRBV5-1 and TRBJ2-7 gives the full variable domain: KAGVTQTPRYLIKTRGQQVTLSCSPISGHRSVSWYQQTPGQGLQFLFEYFSETQRNKGNFPGRFSGRQFSNSRSEMNVSTLELGDSALYLCASSLGDRSSYEQYFGPGTRLTVT.